What follows are 31 T cell receptor beta chains derived from one specimen sequenced in a study of T-cell memory formation after mild COVID-19. TCRdb analysed the 5' RACE reads with MiXCR anew, one entry per CDR3 protein. Among around 530,000 distinct CDR3 sequences, less than 25% were seen once, and the ten largest hold around 9.2%. Specimen: PBMCs or a T cell subset sorted from them (not recorded which). The receptors were sampled from an adult woman who had mild COVID-19 (a few samples of this study predate the infection). Cell type and time point are not known.

This clonotype turned up a few times. The chain is built from TRBV2 and TRBJ1-5; D remains unclear. The CDR3 is 14 residues long. The germline CDR1 and CDR2 sequences are SNHLY and FYNNEI. V dropped 6 bases and J dropped 0 bases, with 9 bases sitting between them. CDR3 bases: TGTGCCAGCAGCGGACCCATTAGCAATCAGCCCCAGCATTTT. Translated, it gives CASSGPISNQPQHF.

This rearrangement joins TRBV30 to TRBJ1-5; tentatively, D is TRBD1 (6 bases). V lost 5 bases, J lost 2 bases, and 10 bases lay in between. The CDR3 runs 13 residues. Germline V gene data show CDR1 as GTSNPN and CDR2 as SVGIG (reference sequence). The CDR3 is CAWAPGGNQPQHF. As DNA, the CDR3 is TGTGCCTGGGCACCAGGGGGCAATCAGCCCCAGCATTTT.

This clonotype occurred once. This chain links TRBV6-5 with TRBJ1-2, with unresolved D. Trimming removed 2 bases at V and 7 bases at J, with 17 bases between. The CDR3 extends over 15 amino acids. Germline V gene data show CDR1 as MNHEY and CDR2 as SVGAGI. The CDR3, as DNA: TGTGCCAGCAGTTACCGGTATGTGGGCACATCTGGCTACACCTTC. Translating gives CASSYRYVGTSGYTF.

The V and J genes are TRBV24-1 and TRBJ2-7; 11 nucleotides align to TRBD2. V shed 4 bases, J shed 4 bases, and the junction held 8 bases outside the gene matches. Germline V lookup: CDR1 KGHDR, CDR2 SFDVKD. CDR3 size: 16 residues. The DNA of the CDR3 is TGTGCCACCAGTGACCCCCTAGCGGGGGGAGGATACGAGCAGTACTTC. Translation gives CATSDPLAGGGYEQYF.

The chain uses TRBV27 and TRBJ2-7; a possible D gene is TRBD2 (6 bases). Trimming cost V 2 bases and J 3 bases, with 8 bases left between them. Germline lookup yields CDR1 MNHEY and CDR2 SMNVEV (reference sequence). The CDR3 spans 13 residues. The CDR3 protein is CASSLMEGYEQYF. The CDR3 DNA follows: TGTGCCAGCAGTTTAATGGAGGGCTACGAGCAGTACTTC.

This clonotype was recorded a few times. V gene TRBV12-3 or TRBV12-4 combines with J gene TRBJ2-3; tentatively, D is TRBD1 (6 bases). The germline V and J ends were trimmed by 0 bases and 4 bases, with 8 bases remaining between them. The CDR3 has 14 residues. The CDR3 DNA reads as TGTGCCAGCAGTTTAGCGAAGGGGGCAGATACGCAGTATTTT. It translates to CASSLAKGADTQYF.

The table lists this clonotype with a few counts. The chain uses TRBV7-2 and TRBJ1-5, with D perhaps TRBD1 (6 bases). The germline CDR1 and CDR2 sequences are SGHTA and FQGNSA. V lost 4 bases and J 5 bases, leaving 9 bases between the germline ends. The CDR3 runs 13 residues. CDR3 sequence (DNA): TGTGCCAGCAGCTCGGGACATTATCAGCCCCAGCATTTT. Amino acid sequence: CASSSGHYQPQHF.

The chain links TRBV12-3 or TRBV12-4 to TRBJ1-2; a weak D match, TRBD1 (6 bases). This CDR3 is built from 12 residues. V gave up 4 bases and J gave up 8 bases, with 11 bases separating them. The CDR3 region has the DNA TGTGCCAGCAGTTCAGGGGCATACGGCTACACCTTC. It is translated as CASSSGAYGYTF.

This clonotype was seen more than once but under ten times. This chain connects TRBV6-5 to TRBJ2-2; 7 bases agree with TRBD2. Germline loops: CDR1 MNHEY, CDR2 SVGAGI. This CDR3 comprises 14 residues. With 6 bases clipped from V and 6 bases from J, the junction kept 7 bases outside the gene matches. The chain's CDR3 is CASRAGVSAGELFF. Here the CDR3 DNA reads TGTGCCAGCAGGGCGGGAGTCTCAGCCGGGGAGCTGTTTTTT.

This rearrangement joins TRBV7-9 to TRBJ2-7; tentatively, D is TRBD2 (6 bases). V gave up 0 bases and J gave up 2 bases, with 14 bases separating them. The germline CDR1 and CDR2 sequences are SEHNR and FQNEAQ (reference sequence). The CDR3 is 16 residues long. DNA of the CDR3: TGTGCCAGCAGCTTAGCGGCGGCTAGCGTTGCCTACGAGCAGTACTTC. Translated: CASSLAAASVAYEQYF.

A word on this clonotype: A clone one base away is much larger, so this may be a read error. The CDR3 DNA reads TGTGCCTGGGGAGCCATGGGACGGCCTGATGGCTACACCTTC. This gives the protein CAWGAMGRPDGYTF. The chain has TRBV30 and TRBJ1-2; D is perhaps TRBD1 (5 bases). The V end lost 5 bases, the J end lost 6 bases, and 19 bases lay between the germline ends. CDR1 is GTSNPN and CDR2 is SVGIG in the germline V gene (reference sequence). The CDR3 runs to 14 residues.

This clonotype was counted only a few times. The chain has TRBV7-8 and TRBJ1-5; D not resolved. The CDR3 is 17 residues long. Deletions cut 5 bases from V and 4 bases from J, with 21 bases between. Germline V gene lookup returns CDR1 SGHVS and CDR2 FQNEAQ. CDR3 residues: CASSPDPGLSGNQPQHF. As DNA, the CDR3 is TGTGCCAGCAGCCCCGACCCCGGGTTAAGTGGTAATCAGCCCCAGCATTTT. The whole variable domain, remainder taken from reference TRBV7-8 and TRBJ1-5, is GAGVSQSPRYKVAKRGQDVALRCDPISGHVSLFWYQQALGQGPEFLTYFQNEAQLDKSGLPSDRFFAERPEGSVSTLKIQRTQQEDSAVYLCASSPDPGLSGNQPQHFGDGTRLSIL.

This clonotype showed up just a few times. V and J are TRBV3-1 and TRBJ1-1, with no clear D. The CDR3 is made up of 12 amino acids. V was cut by 3 bases and J by 4 bases, with 6 bases left in between. Germline loops: CDR1 LGHDT, CDR2 YNNKEL (reference sequence). Here the CDR3 reads CASSQLATEAFF. The DNA for the CDR3 is TGTGCCAGCAGCCAGTTAGCCACTGAAGCTTTCTTT.

CDR3 loop: CASSGQGGYTF. CDR3 sequence (DNA): TGTGCCAGCAGTGGACAGGGTGGCTACACCTTC. V usage is TRBV9 and J usage is TRBJ1-2; TRBD1 matches at 8 bases. Per germline, CDR1 SGDLS and CDR2 YYNGEE. The junction had 1 base not matched to a gene; V was cut back by 5 bases and J by 7 bases. The CDR3 spans 11 residues.

The chain couples TRBV27 to TRBJ1-3; D call uncertain. CDR3 length equals 17 residues. V was cut by 5 bases and J by 3 bases, with 20 bases left in between. Germline CDR1 MNHEY, CDR2 SMNVEV (reference sequence). CDR3 loop: CASSPLRVRTGGNTIYF. CDR3 bases: TGTGCCAGCAGTCCCCTAAGGGTCCGGACGGGTGGAAACACCATATATTTT.

The rearrangement links TRBV7-6 to TRBJ2-7; 12 nucleotides align to TRBD1. Germline CDR1 SGHVS, CDR2 FNYEAQ. V shed 4 bases, J shed 1 base, and the junction held 17 bases outside the gene matches. This CDR3 has 20 residues. CDR3 coding DNA: TGTGCCAGCAGCTCCGACCCTCCCGGGACAGGGGGCATCCGATCCTACGAGCAGTACTTC. This translates into CASSSDPPGTGGIRSYEQYF.

This clonotype was observed a few times. The V call is TRBV2, the J call TRBJ2-1; 8 bases agree with TRBD1. This CDR3 region has 12 residues. The germline V gene encodes CDR1 SNHLY and CDR2 FYNNEI. V dropped 8 bases and J dropped 6; count of bases not matched to a gene: 3. CDR3 protein: CASLTGGNEQFF. The CDR3 DNA reads as TGTGCCAGCCTTACAGGGGGCAATGAGCAGTTCTTC. The entire variable domain, with the rest obtained from reference TRBV2 and TRBJ2-1, is as follows: EPEVTQTPSHQVTQMGQEVILRCVPISNHLYFYWYRQILGQKVEFLVSFYNNEISEKSEIFDDQFSVERPDGSNFTLKIRSTKLEDSAMYFCASLTGGNEQFFGPGTRLTVL.

In its sample, this clonotype was seen many times. V is TRBV5-1 and J is TRBJ2-7, with 12 bases aligning to TRBD2. Trimming at V came to 5 bases and at J to 6 bases, leaving 6 bases not matched to a gene. CDR1 and CDR2 from the germline V gene are SGHRS and YFSETQ. The CDR3 runs 14 residues. The CDR3 is CASRAGLAGSEQYF. In DNA form, the CDR3 reads TGCGCCAGCAGGGCGGGACTAGCGGGCTCCGAGCAGTACTTC.

The rearrangement links TRBV7-9 to TRBJ2-7, with TRBD1 as a possible D gene (5 bases). V was shortened by 2 bases and J by 2 bases, with 19 bases between the two germline ends. Germline lookup yields CDR1 SEHNR and CDR2 FQNEAQ (reference sequence). CDR3 length: 17 residues. CDR3 coding DNA: TGTGCCAGCAGCTTAATCTCGGTGTCGGGCAGGGCCTACGAGCAGTACTTC. Protein product: CASSLISVSGRAYEQYF.

The chain employs TRBV25-1 and TRBJ2-5; the D gene is possibly TRBD1 (5 bases). The CDR3 is 12 residues long. V lost 8 bases and J 7 bases, leaving 14 bases between the germline ends. CDR1 MGHDK and CDR2 SYGVNS come from the germline V gene. CDR3 sequence reads: CASSPGKGTQYF. The DNA for the CDR3 is TGTGCCAGCTCACCAGGGAAGGGGACCCAGTACTTC.

This chain links TRBV5-1 with TRBJ1-1, with 7 bases identical to TRBD1. Germline V gives CDR1 SGHRS, CDR2 YFSETQ. V shed 4 bases, J shed 4 bases, and the junction held 10 bases outside the gene matches. The CDR3 runs to 15 residues. In DNA form, the CDR3 reads TGCGCCAGCAGCATAGGAACAGGGGCGCGCACTGAAGCTTTCTTT. Protein: CASSIGTGARTEAFF.

The V and J genes are TRBV7-2 and TRBJ1-1; weak D call: TRBD1 (5 bases). The CDR3 extends over 14 amino acids. V shed 1 base and J shed 4 bases, with 10 bases lying between them. The V gene's germline CDR1 is SGHTA and CDR2 FQGNSA. CDR3 sequence (DNA): TGTGCCAGCAGCTTAGGCCCAGGGAGCACTGAAGCTTTCTTT. Amino acids: CASSLGPGSTEAFF.

This clonotype occurred many times. The V gene is TRBV20-1, the J gene TRBJ2-7; TRBD2 agrees at 12 bases. This CDR3 has 16 residues. Germline V lookup: CDR1 DFQATT, CDR2 SNEGSKA (reference sequence). J was trimmed by 3 bases and V by 0 bases; bases with no gene match: 6. CDR3 DNA sequence: TGCAGTGCTAGAGATGCTCTAGCGGGGGGGCTCTACGAGCAGTACTTC. Its protein is CSARDALAGGLYEQYF.

This chain links TRBV6-2 or TRBV6-3 with TRBJ2-1; unclear D gene. CDR3 size: 13 residues. The V end lost 2 bases, the J end lost 7 bases, and 9 bases lay between the germline ends. Germline-derived CDR1 and CDR2 are MNHEY and SVGEGT. CDR3 nucleotide sequence: TGTGCCAGCAGTTACGGGCCTAAGAATGAGCAGTTCTTC. Residues: CASSYGPKNEQFF.

The CDR3 DNA is TGCAGCGTTGAAGTCCCAGGTGGCGAGCAGTACTTC. Its translation is CSVEVPGGEQYF. V is TRBV29-1 and J is TRBJ2-7, with D unclear. The CDR3 sequence is 12 residues long. Germline V gene sequence: CDR1 SQVTM, CDR2 ANQGSEA. V lost 1 base to trimming and J lost 6 bases, with 10 bases between them.

This clonotype was detected only a few times. The genes are TRBV5-1 and TRBJ1-1; 7 positions match TRBD1. The germline CDR1 and CDR2 sequences are SGHRS and YFSETQ. V gave up 4 bases and J gave up 4 bases; unmatched junction bases: 7. The CDR3 has 14 amino acids. The CDR3 DNA reads TGCGCCAGCAGCATTAGACAGGGACCCACTGAAGCTTTCTTT. Its translation: CASSIRQGPTEAFF.

This chain connects TRBV7-6 to TRBJ2-7; the D is unclear. V lost 1 base, J lost 2 bases, and 12 bases lay in between. The CDR3 length is 15 residues. Germline CDR1 SGHVS, CDR2 FNYEAQ. The CDR3 sequence: CASSLGRNRAYEQYF. The CDR3, as DNA: TGTGCCAGCAGCTTAGGGAGAAATCGGGCCTACGAGCAGTACTTC.

The chain recombines TRBV30 with TRBJ2-7; perhaps TRBD1 as D (5 bases). CDR3 length: 11 amino acids. CDR1 is GTSNPN, CDR2 SVGIG, per germline (reference sequence). V was clipped by 3 bases and J by 4 bases, with 7 bases between them. CDR3 residues: CAWRYRYEQYF. The CDR3 DNA sequence: TGTGCCTGGAGATACAGGTACGAGCAGTACTTC.

In this sample, this clonotype turned up a few times. The gene calls are TRBV7-2 and TRBJ2-1; a weak D match, TRBD2 (6 bases). This CDR3 region has 13 residues. Germline CDR1 reads SGHTA; CDR2 reads FQGNSA. V gave up 1 base and J gave up 15 bases, with 16 bases separating them. This chain's CDR3 is CASSLDFLAQGFF. The CDR3 DNA is TGTGCCAGCAGCTTAGACTTCCTAGCGCAAGGGTTCTTC.

In its sample, this clonotype was seen a few times. This chain uses TRBV24-1 with TRBJ2-1; the match to TRBD2 covers 10 bases. This CDR3 is built from 18 residues. From germline, CDR1 is KGHDR and CDR2 SFDVKD. J lost 7 bases, V lost 1 base, and 12 bases had no gene match. CDR3 coding DNA: TGTGCCACCAGTGATTTTGGGGACGCTAGCGGGAGTAATAATGAGCAGTTCTTC. Translation: CATSDFGDASGSNNEQFF.

CDR3 region: CASSLLGEGTEAFF. In DNA form, the CDR3 reads TGTGCCAGCAGCCTCTTAGGGGAGGGGACTGAAGCTTTCTTT. This chain connects TRBV3-1 to TRBJ1-1; D is perhaps TRBD1 (5 bases). CDR1 LGHDT and CDR2 YNNKEL come from the germline V gene (reference sequence). This CDR3 has 14 residues. Trimming shortened V by 4 bases and J by 5 bases, and 14 bases separated the two germline ends.